This T cell receptor beta chain was identified in a study of radiotherapy plus CTLA-4 blockade in lung cancer. For the study at large: Around 19% of patients responded objectively, and around 31% achieved disease control. General observations from the study: Response was reportedly best predicted by early blood T cell clone dynamics, with interferon-beta. Once radiotherapy plus ipilimumab had been given, TCR clones derived from tumor expanded in blood.

TCRdb's table, derived via immunoSEQ multiplex PCR, lists solely in-frame clones and lacks some. The data contain 70,000 to 95,000 clones, about 85% of them singletons. Ipilimumab CTLA-4 blockade and focal radiation were given to patients with chemo-refractory metastatic non-small-cell lung cancer. Note on this clone: What it binds is not known.

Source: peripheral blood, taken from a patient treated with radiotherapy plus ipilimumab. The sequence came from a human donor with non-small cell lung cancer that progressed on radiotherapy plus ipilimumab.

CDR3 coding DNA: TGTGCCAGCAGCTTACTCTCACTCCAGCGGAATGAGCAGTTCTTC. Translated: CASSLLSLQRNEQFF. The chain couples TRBV7-2 to TRBJ2-1, with a weak D call TRBD2 (5 bases). This CDR3 contains 15 residues. Germline CDR1 reads SGHTA; CDR2 reads FQGNSA. The V end was cut by 2 bases, the J end by 7 bases, with 15 bases between.